Below are 22 T cell receptor beta chains sequenced from a single sample in a study of cytomegalovirus exposure and HLA in healthy donors. The table came from immunoSEQ multiplex PCR; TCRdb's copy has only in-frame clones and leaves some out. Among fewer than 200,000 clones listed, just under 90% were seen once. Sequenced sample: PBMCs. The receptor source for this set is a man aged 18 to 30 in good health and CMV-seropositive.

The gene calls are TRBV19 and TRBJ2-1, with TRBD2 identical over 7 bases. Germline lookup yields CDR1 LNHDA and CDR2 SQIVND (reference sequence). The CDR3 totals 17 residues. V shed 4 bases and J 6 bases; nucleotides not matched to a gene: 15. CDR3 region: CASSSSPLSGWTNEQFF. In DNA, the CDR3 is TGTGCCAGTAGTAGTTCACCCCTTAGCGGGTGGACCAATGAGCAGTTCTTC.

The chain combines TRBV19 with TRBJ2-6; 11 positions match TRBD2. CDR1 and CDR2 from the germline V gene are LNHDA and SQIVND (reference sequence). V was clipped by 2 bases and J by 0 bases; unmatched bases: 3. The CDR3 runs 18 residues. In DNA, the CDR3 is TGTGCCAGTAGTATACGTCTAGCGGGGGGCTCTGGGGCCAACGTCCTGACTTTC. Amino acids: CASSIRLAGGSGANVLTF.

The chain uses TRBV7-9 and TRBJ1-4; 8 bases line up with TRBD1. With 8 bases clipped from V and 9 bases from J, the junction kept 5 bases outside the gene matches. The CDR3 runs 12 residues. The V gene's germline CDR1 is SEHNR and CDR2 FQNEAQ (reference sequence). This CDR3 is CASGQGNQKLFF. The CDR3 DNA is TGTGCCAGCGGACAGGGCAATCAAAAACTGTTTTTT.

This clone was observed a handful of times. The CDR3: CASSFDVRAEAFF. In nucleotides, the CDR3 is TGTGCCAGCAGCTTCGATGTTCGGGCTGAAGCTTTCTTT. The rearrangement uses TRBV5-6 and TRBJ1-1; D is unclear. CDR1 and CDR2 (germline): SGHDT, YYEEEE. The ends were cut back, 2 bases at V and 6 bases at J, with 11 bases in the middle. This CDR3 has 13 amino acids.

The rearrangement links TRBV18 to TRBJ2-7, with 8 bases that match TRBD2. Germline loops: CDR1 KGHSH, CDR2 LQKENI. The CDR3 totals 16 residues. V trimming: 3 bases; J trimming: 5 bases; junction bases outside the gene matches: 12. CDR3 loop: CASSPTESGSSHEQYF. Written as DNA, the CDR3 is TGTGCCAGCTCACCTACCGAGAGCGGGAGTAGCCACGAGCAGTACTTC.

V gene TRBV18 combines with J gene TRBJ2-7; 7 bases are a match to TRBD2. The V segment lost 3 bases and the J segment 3 bases; nucleotides outside the gene matches: 14. This CDR3 spans 17 amino acids. In germline, CDR1 is KGHSH, CDR2 LQKENI. DNA for the CDR3: TGTGCCAGCTCACCCCAGGTATGGAGCGGGAATTTCTACGAGCAGTACTTC. The encoded protein is CASSPQVWSGNFYEQYF.

The chain links TRBV4-1 to TRBJ2-1, with TRBD2 matching over 14 bases. The V gene's germline CDR1 is MGHRA and CDR2 YSYEKL. Trimming cost V 1 base and J 1 base; bases outside gene matches: 3. CDR3 length: 18 residues. The CDR3 bases are TGCGCCAGCAGCCAAGGGGGACTAGCGGGAGTTTCCTACAATGAGCAGTTCTTC. This gives the protein CASSQGGLAGVSYNEQFF.

This chain connects TRBV5-4 to TRBJ2-7, with 11 positions matching TRBD2. V dropped 1 base and J dropped 2; count of bases not matched to a gene: 11. The CDR3 runs 18 residues. Looked up from germline, CDR1 is SGHNT and CDR2 is YYREEE (reference sequence). The DNA for the CDR3 is TGTGCCAGCAGCTTGTCTCGTAGCGGGAGGGTACAAACCTACGAGCAGTACTTC. Translation gives CASSLSRSGRVQTYEQYF.

The chain couples TRBV19 to TRBJ2-2, with 10 bases matching TRBD2. This CDR3 contains 14 residues. Germline V gives CDR1 LNHDA, CDR2 SQIVND (reference sequence). J lost 2 bases, V lost 9 bases, and 3 bases had no gene match. CDR3 loop: CASRTSGNTGELFF. CDR3 nucleotide sequence: TGTGCCAGCCGGACTAGCGGTAACACCGGGGAGCTGTTTTTT. The full variable domain, with the rest looked up from reference TRBV19 and TRBJ2-2, is DGGITQSPKYLFRKEGQNVTLSCEQNLNHDAMYWYRQDPGQGLRLIYYSQIVNDFQKGDIAEGYSVSREKKESFPLTVTSAQKNPTAFYLCASRTSGNTGELFFGEGSRLTVL.

The chain employs TRBV5-1 and TRBJ2-1, with 7 bases matching TRBD2. In germline, CDR1 is SGHRS, CDR2 YFSETQ. The CDR3 has 16 amino acids. Trimming cost V 6 bases and J 3 bases; bases outside gene matches: 12. DNA for the CDR3: TGCGCCAGCACGCCCCGGGAGGCGAACTACTACAATGAGCAGTTCTTC. Its protein product is CASTPREANYYNEQFF.

The chain is built from TRBV9 and TRBJ2-3; TRBD2 matches 7 bases. The germline gives CDR1 SGDLS, CDR2 YYNGEE. Unmatched junction bases numbered 7, after V lost 6 bases and J lost 0 bases. The CDR3 consists of 15 residues. The CDR3 coding sequence is TGTGCCAGCAACCGAGCGGGACCTAGCACAGATACGCAGTATTTT. This sequence encodes CASNRAGPSTDTQYF.

The chain uses TRBV28 and TRBJ1-3; D gene ambiguous. CDR3 length: 14 residues. The V end was cut by 4 bases, the J end by 4 bases, with 11 bases between. The germline gives CDR1 MDHEN, CDR2 SYDVKM. The CDR3 region is CASSSTGLGNTIYF. The CDR3 DNA is TGTGCCAGCAGTTCCACGGGGTTGGGAAACACCATATATTTT.

Note on this clone: One junction end does not reproduce the germline sequence, and a read error may be involved. The chain is built from TRBV7-7 and TRBJ2-7; no firm D call. The CDR3 length is 13 residues. Germline CDR1 is SSHAT and CDR2 is FNYEAQ (reference sequence). The CDR3 is CASSLTPTYEQYF. Written as DNA, the CDR3 is TGTGCTAGCAGCTTAACTCCCACCTACGAGCAGTACTTC.

The chain recombines TRBV13 with TRBJ1-2; D remains unclear. The CDR3 has 14 residues. Deletions cut 5 bases from V and 3 bases from J, with 13 bases between. Germline-derived CDR1 and CDR2 are PRHDT and FYEKMQ (reference sequence). CDR3 coding DNA: TGTGCCAGCAGCCCCTTAGTCGAGGACTATGGCTACACCTTC. This sequence encodes CASSPLVEDYGYTF.

The V call is TRBV6-1, the J call TRBJ2-7; 8 bases agree with TRBD1. V lost 6 bases to trimming and J lost 3 bases; unmatched junction nucleotides: 1. The CDR3 has 12 residues. Germline-derived CDR1 and CDR2 are MNHNS and SASEGT. The DNA for the CDR3 is TGTGCCAGCAGAACAGGGGGCTACGAGCAGTACTTC. Translation gives CASRTGGYEQYF.

The V and J genes are TRBV7-3 and TRBJ2-5; 12 bases align to TRBD2. V gave up 5 bases and J gave up 2 bases; unmatched junction bases: 6. CDR3 length: 16 residues. In germline, CDR1 is SGHTA, CDR2 FQGTGA. CDR3 region: CASSLTSGGPQETQYF. The CDR3 DNA follows: TGTGCCAGCAGCCTCACTAGCGGGGGGCCTCAAGAGACCCAGTACTTC.

The chain combines TRBV6-5 with TRBJ2-7, with 9 bases fitting TRBD1. The CDR3 consists of 14 residues. Germline V CDR1 and CDR2: MNHEY, SVGAGI. V shed 4 bases, J shed 2 bases, and the junction held 3 bases outside the gene matches. For the CDR3, the DNA is TGTGCCAGCAGTTTGACAGGGGGTACCTACGAGCAGTACTTC. As protein: CASSLTGGTYEQYF.

V usage is TRBV2 and J usage is TRBJ2-2, with TRBD2 identical over 9 bases. CDR3 length: 16 amino acids. CDR1 and CDR2 (germline): SNHLY, FYNNEI. With V trimmed by 7 bases and J by 5 bases, 11 bases remained unmatched. This CDR3 is CASTLAGLAATGELFF. CDR3 nucleotides: TGTGCCAGCACCCTGGCGGGACTAGCAGCGACCGGGGAGCTGTTTTTT.

The chain employs TRBV5-1 and TRBJ2-1, with 11 bases lining up with TRBD2. The CDR3 runs 15 residues. Germline assignment: CDR1 SGHRS and CDR2 YFSETQ. V dropped 4 bases and J dropped 6; count of bases not matched to a gene: 6. CDR3 in DNA: TGCGCCAGCAGCCCGGGACTAGCGGATATCAATGAGCAGTTCTTC. Its translation is CASSPGLADINEQFF.

This chain connects TRBV5-1 to TRBJ2-6; D possibly corresponds to TRBD1 (5 bases). This CDR3 region has 17 residues. Germline V gene lookup returns CDR1 SGHRS and CDR2 YFSETQ. Trimming took off 0 bases at V and 2 bases at J, with 12 bases between the two ends. The CDR3 protein is CASSLVDRTAGANVLTF. The CDR3 DNA sequence: TGCGCCAGCAGCTTGGTTGACAGAACGGCTGGGGCCAACGTCCTGACTTTC. Together with reference TRBV5-1 and TRBJ2-6, the CDR3 gives the full variable domain: KAGVTQTPRYLIKTRGQQVTLSCSPISGHRSVSWYQQTPGQGLQFLFEYFSETQRNKGNFPGRFSGRQFSNSRSEMNVSTLELGDSALYLCASSLVDRTAGANVLTFGAGSRLTVL.

The chain has TRBV7-9 and TRBJ2-2; a weak D match, TRBD2 (6 bases). V lost 1 base, J lost 4 bases, and 16 bases lay in between. The germline gives CDR1 SEHNR, CDR2 FQNEAQ (reference sequence). This CDR3 has 17 amino acids. CDR3 protein: CASSLGREYSVTGELFF. CDR3 nucleotides: TGTGCCAGCAGCTTAGGCCGGGAGTATAGTGTCACCGGGGAGCTGTTTTTT. The full variable domain, with the rest looked up from reference TRBV7-9 and TRBJ2-2, is DTGVSQNPRHKITKRGQNVTFRCDPISEHNRLYWYRQTLGQGPEFLTYFQNEAQLEKSRLLSDRFSAERPKGSFSTLEIQRTEQGDSAMYLCASSLGREYSVTGELFFGEGSRLTVL.

The rearrangement joins TRBV5-4 to TRBJ1-2; D perhaps matches TRBD1 (6 bases). Looked up from germline, CDR1 is SGHNT and CDR2 is YYREEE (reference sequence). The V end was cut by 2 bases, the J end by 7 bases, with 18 bases between. The CDR3 runs to 15 residues. The chain's CDR3 is CASSFNAGGAGGYTF. CDR3 nucleotide sequence: TGTGCCAGCAGCTTTAATGCGGGGGGCGCCGGTGGCTACACCTTC.